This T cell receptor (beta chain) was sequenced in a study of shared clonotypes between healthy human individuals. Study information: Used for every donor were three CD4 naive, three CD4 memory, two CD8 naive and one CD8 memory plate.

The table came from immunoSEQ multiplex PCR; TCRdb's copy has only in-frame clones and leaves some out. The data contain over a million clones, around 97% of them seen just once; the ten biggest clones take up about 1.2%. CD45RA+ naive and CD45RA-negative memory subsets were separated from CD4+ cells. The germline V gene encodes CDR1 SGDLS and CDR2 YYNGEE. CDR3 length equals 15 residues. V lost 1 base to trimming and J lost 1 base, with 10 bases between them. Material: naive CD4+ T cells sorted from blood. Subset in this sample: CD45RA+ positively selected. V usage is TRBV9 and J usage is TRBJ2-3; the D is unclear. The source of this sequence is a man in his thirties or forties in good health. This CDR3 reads CASSVSVFGTDTQYF. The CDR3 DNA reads TGTGCCAGCAGCGTATCAGTATTCGGCACAGATACGCAGTATTTT.